This T cell receptor (beta chain) was recorded in a study of T cell responses to AZD1222 COVID-19 vaccine. Study-wide findings and caveats: White British people made up most donors, females outnumbered males, and clonal diversity was possibly underestimated. Once two AZD1222 doses were given, Spike-specific TCR breadth and depth went up.

A few counts support this clone. The antigen is unknown. With 3 bases removed from V and 0 bases from J, the gap between germline ends came to 7 bases. Germline-derived CDR1 and CDR2 are SGHTA and FQGTGA. The CDR3 is made up of 14 amino acids. Measured with immunoSEQ multiplex PCR; TCRdb has only the in-frame clones, and not every one. The data show roughly 99,000 clones, 80% to 95% seen once. The sequence came from an adult who received the AZD1222 COVID-19 vaccine. Source: peripheral blood, taken 28 days after the second AZD1222 dose. V and J are TRBV7-3 and TRBJ2-3; a weak D match, TRBD2 (6 bases). CDR3 residues: CASSLSGSTDTQYF. The CDR3 DNA reads as TGTGCCAGCAGCTTGAGCGGGAGCACAGATACGCAGTATTTT. Using reference TRBV7-3 and TRBJ2-3 for the parts outside the CDR3, the full variable domain is GAGVSQTPSNKVTEKGKYVELRCDPISGHTALYWYRQSLGQGPEFLIYFQGTGAADDSGLPNDRFFAVRPEGSVSTLKIQRTERGDSAVYLCASSLSGSTDTQYFGPGTRLTVL.